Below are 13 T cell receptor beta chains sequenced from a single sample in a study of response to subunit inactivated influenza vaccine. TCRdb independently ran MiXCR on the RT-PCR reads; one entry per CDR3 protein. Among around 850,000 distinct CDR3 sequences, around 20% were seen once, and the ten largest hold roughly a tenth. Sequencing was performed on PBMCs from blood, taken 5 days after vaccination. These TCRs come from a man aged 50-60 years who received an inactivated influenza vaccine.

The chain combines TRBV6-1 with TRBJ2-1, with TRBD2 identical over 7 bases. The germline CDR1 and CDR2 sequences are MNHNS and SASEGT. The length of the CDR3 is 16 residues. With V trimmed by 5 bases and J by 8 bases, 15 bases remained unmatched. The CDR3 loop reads CASSPEGWEGLDEQFF. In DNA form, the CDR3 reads TGTGCCAGCAGTCCGGAGGGGTGGGAGGGCCTTGATGAGCAGTTCTTC.

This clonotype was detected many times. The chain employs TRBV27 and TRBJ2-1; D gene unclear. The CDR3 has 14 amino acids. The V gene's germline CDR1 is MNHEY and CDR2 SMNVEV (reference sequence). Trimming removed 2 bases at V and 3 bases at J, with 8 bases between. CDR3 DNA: TGTGCCAGCAGTTTAAGGTTAGACTACAATGAGCAGTTCTTC. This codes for CASSLRLDYNEQFF.

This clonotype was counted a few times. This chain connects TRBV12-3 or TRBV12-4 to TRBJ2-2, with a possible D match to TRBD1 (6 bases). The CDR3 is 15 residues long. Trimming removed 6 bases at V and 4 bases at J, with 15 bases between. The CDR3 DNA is TGTGCCAGCAGGAGAGGGACACCCGCCACCGGGGAGCTGTTTTTT. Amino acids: CASRRGTPATGELFF.

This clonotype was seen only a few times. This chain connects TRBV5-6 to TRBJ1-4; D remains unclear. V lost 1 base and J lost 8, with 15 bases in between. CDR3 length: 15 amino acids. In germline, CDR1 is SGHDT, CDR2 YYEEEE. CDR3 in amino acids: CASSLRINGAEKLFF. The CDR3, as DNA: TGTGCCAGCAGCTTGAGAATAAACGGCGCCGAAAAACTGTTTTTT.

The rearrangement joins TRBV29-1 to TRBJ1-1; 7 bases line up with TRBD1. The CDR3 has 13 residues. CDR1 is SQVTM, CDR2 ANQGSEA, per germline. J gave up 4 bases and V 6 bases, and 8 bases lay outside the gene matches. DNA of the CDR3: TGCAGCGTCCCAGGGGGGCAGTTCACTGAAGCTTTCTTT. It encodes CSVPGGQFTEAFF.

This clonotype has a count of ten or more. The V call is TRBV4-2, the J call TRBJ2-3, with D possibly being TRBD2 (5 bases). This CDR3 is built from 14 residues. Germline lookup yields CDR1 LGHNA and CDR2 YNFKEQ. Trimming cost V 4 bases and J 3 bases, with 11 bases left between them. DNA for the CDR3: TGTGCCAGCAGCCGGCGGTTAGCGACAGATACGCAGTATTTT. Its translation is CASSRRLATDTQYF.

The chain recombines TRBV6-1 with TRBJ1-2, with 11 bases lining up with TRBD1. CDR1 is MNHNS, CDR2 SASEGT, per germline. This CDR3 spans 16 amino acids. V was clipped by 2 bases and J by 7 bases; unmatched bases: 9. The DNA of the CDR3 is TGTGCCAGCAGTGAAAGGGGGGGACAGGGGGAGGTTGGCTACACCTTC. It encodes CASSERGGQGEVGYTF.

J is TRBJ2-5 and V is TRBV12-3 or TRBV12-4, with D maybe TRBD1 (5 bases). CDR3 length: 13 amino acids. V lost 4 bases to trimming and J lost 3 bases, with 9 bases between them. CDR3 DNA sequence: TGTGCCAGCAGTTGGGGCAGTAAAGAGACCCAGTACTTC. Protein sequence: CASSWGSKETQYF.

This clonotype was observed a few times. The CDR3 coding sequence is TGCGCCAGCAGCCTAGACGCGGGAGTATACGAGCAGTACTTC. Encoded protein: CASSLDAGVYEQYF. The chain has TRBV4-3 and TRBJ2-7; 7 bases are shared with TRBD2. V shed 4 bases, J shed 4 bases, and the junction held 7 bases outside the gene matches. Looked up from germline, CDR1 is LGHNA and CDR2 is YSLEER. CDR3 length: 14 residues.

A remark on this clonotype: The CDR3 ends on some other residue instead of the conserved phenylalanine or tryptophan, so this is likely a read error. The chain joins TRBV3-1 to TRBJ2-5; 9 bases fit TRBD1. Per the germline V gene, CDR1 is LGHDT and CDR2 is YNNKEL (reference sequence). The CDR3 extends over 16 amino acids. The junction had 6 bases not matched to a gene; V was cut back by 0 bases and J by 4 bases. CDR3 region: CASSQEGWDRVETQYL. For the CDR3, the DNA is TGTGCCAGCAGCCAAGAGGGGTGGGACAGGGTAGAGACCCAGTACCTC.

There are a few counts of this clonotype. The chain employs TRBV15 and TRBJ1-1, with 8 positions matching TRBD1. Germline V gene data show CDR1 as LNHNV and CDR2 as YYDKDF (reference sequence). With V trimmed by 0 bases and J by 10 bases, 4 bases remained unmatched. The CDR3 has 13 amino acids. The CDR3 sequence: CATSRDLDRAAFF. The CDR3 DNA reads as TGTGCCACCAGCAGAGATCTGGACAGGGCAGCTTTCTTT.

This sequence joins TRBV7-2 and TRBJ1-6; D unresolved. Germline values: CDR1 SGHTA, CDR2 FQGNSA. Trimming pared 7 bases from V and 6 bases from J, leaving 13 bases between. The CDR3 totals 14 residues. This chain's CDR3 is CASTYPVSNSPLHF. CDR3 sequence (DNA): TGTGCCAGCACCTACCCGGTCTCTAATTCACCCCTCCACTTT. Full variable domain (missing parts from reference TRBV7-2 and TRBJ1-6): GAGVSQSPSNKVTEKGKDVELRCDPISGHTALYWYRQSLGQGLEFLIYFQGNSAPDKSGLPSDRFSAERTGGSVSTLTIQRTQQEDSAVYLCASTYPVSNSPLHFGNGTRLTVT.

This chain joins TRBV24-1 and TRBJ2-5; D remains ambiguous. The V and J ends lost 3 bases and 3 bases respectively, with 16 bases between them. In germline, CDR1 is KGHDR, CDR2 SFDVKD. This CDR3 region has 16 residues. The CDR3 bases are TGTGCCACCAGTGATCTCGGTGAAGAGCCGGAAGAGACCCAGTACTTC. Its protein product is CATSDLGEEPEETQYF.